This TCR beta chain was documented in a study of blood T cell repertoires in COVID-19. Study overall: Researchers got acute and convalescent COVID-19 samples from the United States, Italy and Spain.

Germline CDR1 LNHDA, CDR2 SQIVND (reference sequence). This CDR3 is built from 16 residues. The V end lost 7 bases, the J end lost 5 bases, and 20 bases lay between the germline ends. Using immunoSEQ multiplex PCR, the repertoire was profiled, and TCRdb retains in-frame clones only, with some absent. Of approximately 360,000 clones in the sample, around 83% were seen once. This clone appeared once. Recruits, aged roughly 18 to 89 years, lived in approximately 26 US areas. Cohort placement rested on clinical history that participants reported themselves. The chain couples TRBV19 to TRBJ2-2, with D hard to call. The receptor's source is a woman aged 45-59 years who had recovered from COVID-19. The source material was PBMCs or T cells enriched from blood (not recorded which). The CDR3 region is CASTRPRVDETGELFF. In DNA, the CDR3 is TGTGCCAGTACCCGGCCCCGGGTCGACGAAACCGGGGAGCTGTTTTTT.